This entry lists 10 T cell receptor beta chains sequenced from one sample in a study of neurological immune-mediated disorders. TCRdb called the 5' RACE reads again in MiXCR, with one record for every CDR3 protein. The profile covers fewer than 65,000 distinct CDR3 sequences, with approximately 10% appearing a single time and over 4% taken by the ten largest. Sequenced: PBMCs. Receptors originate from a man in his 70s with HTLV-1-associated myelopathy (HAM/TSP).

This clonotype was detected ten times or more. This chain links TRBV28 with TRBJ2-6; D remains unclear. Deletions cut 5 bases from V and 0 bases from J, with 17 bases between. The CDR3 has 18 amino acids. Germline CDR1 MDHEN, CDR2 SYDVKM. The CDR3 region is CASSRPNRVLSGANVLTF. CDR3 DNA: TGTGCCAGCAGTAGACCAAACCGAGTCCTCTCTGGGGCCAACGTCCTGACTTTC.

Notes on this clonotype: A much larger clone lies a single base off, so this may be a read error. The genes are TRBV5-6 and TRBJ2-2; 7 bases match TRBD1. This CDR3 comprises 14 residues. Germline V CDR1 and CDR2: SGHDT, YYEEEE. V lost 4 bases to trimming and J lost 9 bases; unmatched junction nucleotides: 9. The CDR3 is CASSTTGVRWELFF. The CDR3 bases are TGTGCCAGCAGCACCACAGGGGTGCGCTGGGAGCTGTTTTTT.

The sample holds many counts of this clonotype. The CDR3 protein is CASSLRPGWYTEAFF. The CDR3 region has the DNA TGCGCCAGCAGCCTACGCCCCGGGTGGTACACTGAAGCTTTCTTT. The chain employs TRBV5-1 and TRBJ1-1; the D is unclear. The CDR3 covers 15 residues. The V and J ends lost 4 bases and 3 bases respectively, with 16 bases between them. The germline V gene has CDR1 SGHRS and CDR2 YFSETQ.

As regards this clonotype: A read error may be the cause here, since a much bigger clone is one base away. This chain joins TRBV19 and TRBJ2-1, with TRBD1 as a possible D gene (5 bases). CDR3 length equals 14 residues. Germline V lookup: CDR1 LNHDA, CDR2 SQIVND (reference sequence). Trimming shortened V by 7 bases and J by 1 base, and 11 bases separated the two germline ends. The CDR3 DNA sequence: TGTGCCAGTAATTTTTCAGGGTCCTACAATGAGCAGTTCTTC. It yields the protein CASNFSGSYNEQFF.

In regard to this clonotype: With a much larger clone just one base away, this may be a read error. The chain joins TRBV11-1 to TRBJ1-6, with unresolved D. V was cut by 5 bases and J by 10 bases, with 12 bases left in between. Germline assignment: CDR1 SGHAT and CDR2 FQDESV (reference sequence). The CDR3 sequence is 13 residues long. The CDR3 sequence: CASSARYDSPLHF. The CDR3 coding sequence is TGTGCCAGCAGCGCCCGGTACGACTCACCCCTCCACTTT.

This clonotype was recorded at least ten times. The chain combines TRBV6-5 with TRBJ2-1; 8 positions match TRBD2. J gave up 8 bases and V 5 bases, and 14 bases lay outside the gene matches. CDR3 length equals 16 residues. Germline V gives CDR1 MNHEY, CDR2 SVGAGI. CDR3 sequence reads: CASSRLLGTSRDEQFF. The CDR3 DNA reads as TGTGCCAGCAGTAGACTTCTGGGGACTAGTAGGGATGAGCAGTTCTTC.

At least ten counts were recorded for this clonotype. The chain couples TRBV11-2 to TRBJ2-1, with 13 bases identical to TRBD2. Germline V gives CDR1 SGHAT, CDR2 FQNNGV. This CDR3 region has 16 residues. With 6 bases clipped from V and 12 bases from J, the junction kept 14 bases outside the gene matches. CDR3 bases: TGTGCCAGCAGGCCGATCAGGGCAACTAGCGGGAGGGTGCAGTTCTTC. Amino acids: CASRPIRATSGRVQFF.

This clonotype was recorded a few times. The chain employs TRBV6-1 and TRBJ1-2; D not certain. Germline-derived CDR1 and CDR2 are MNHNS and SASEGT. The CDR3 is made up of 13 amino acids. V lost 6 bases and J 6 bases, leaving 14 bases between the germline ends. CDR3 loop: CASRVSTGDGYTF. In DNA form, the CDR3 reads TGTGCCAGCAGAGTTAGTACGGGTGATGGCTACACCTTC.

On this clonotype: A much larger clone lies a single base off, so this may be a read error. This rearrangement joins TRBV12-3 or TRBV12-4 to TRBJ2-1; 8 bases agree with TRBD2. This CDR3 is 17 amino acids long. J was trimmed by 7 bases and V by 3 bases; bases with no gene match: 14. CDR3 protein: CASSFPGLVGALNEQFF. CDR3 nucleotides: TGTGCCAGCAGTTTCCCGGGACTAGTGGGAGCATTGAATGAGCAGTTCTTC.

The chain recombines TRBV29-1 with TRBJ1-1; TRBD1 aligns across 7 bases. The germline V gene has CDR1 SQVTM and CDR2 ANQGSEA. Unmatched junction bases numbered 4, after V lost 7 bases and J lost 2 bases. CDR3 length: 12 residues. This chain's CDR3 is CSGDRVNTEAFF. The CDR3 bases are TGCAGCGGCGACAGGGTCAACACTGAAGCTTTCTTT. Full variable domain (outside the CDR3, taken from reference TRBV29-1 and TRBJ1-1): SAVISQKPSRDICQRGTSLTIQCQVDSQVTMMFWYRQQPGQSLTLIATANQGSEATYESGFVIDKFPISRPNLTFSTLTVSNMSPEDSSIYLCSGDRVNTEAFFGQGTRLTVV.